Sequencing of this T cell receptor (beta chain) was carried out in a study of T cell clonality in common variable immunodeficiency. Points from the study as a whole: CVID subjects shared fewer TCRbeta clones than healthy controls did.

This clone was counted many times. Its antigen is unidentified. The CDR3 is cut off 3 residues early in the read; its end comes from the germline J gene. This CDR3 spans 13 amino acids. The V gene lost 5 bases and the J gene lost 0 bases, with 5 bases spanning the gap. Germline V CDR1 and CDR2: SGHTA, FQGNSA. Clones were sequenced by immunoSEQ multiplex PCR, and TCRdb holds only the in-frame ones, with some missing. The table records fewer than 75,000 clones without singletons, the ten largest covering about 1.5%. The sample was peripheral blood mononuclear cells. This TCR was recovered from a person aged 18 to 70 in good health. This chain uses TRBV7-2 with TRBJ1-5; D is uncertain. The part of the CDR3 DNA that was read is TGTGCCAGCAGCCGTTATAGCAATCAGCCC. This codes for CASSRYSNQP. The CDR3 as a whole reads CASSRYSNQPQHF.